This T cell receptor beta chain was sequenced for a study of shared clonotypes between healthy human individuals. General observations from the study: The authors sampled blood alone, and tissue repertoires likely differ.

The junction had 6 bases not matched to a gene; V was cut back by 3 bases and J by 5 bases. Germline V gene data show CDR1 as SGHTA and CDR2 as FQGTGA. The length of the CDR3 is 14 residues. Concerning this clone itself: Its specificity is unknown.

Assay: immunoSEQ multiplex PCR; the TCRdb copy retains only in-frame clones and omits some. Counted here are about 2,200,000 clones, just over 90% occurring once; the ten biggest clones make up approximately 1.7%. Naive CD8 cells comprised CD45RO-negative, CCR7-positively selected cells, excluding terminally differentiated effector memory CD45RA+ cells. Each of the donors was a healthy adult who was HIV-negative and had not had a recent acute infection or vaccination. This sequence joins TRBV7-3 and TRBJ2-5; 7 nucleotides align to TRBD2. The sample comprised naive CD8+ T cells from PBMCs. This TCR came from a man younger than 30 in good health. Some clones in this sample may be carry-over from other donors' samples. Here the CDR3 reads CASSLAGAPETQYF. The CDR3 DNA sequence: TGTGCCAGCAGCTTGGCGGGAGCCCCCGAGACCCAGTACTTC.